A single sample is the source of the 14 T cell receptor beta chains below, sequenced in a study of cytomegalovirus exposure and HLA in healthy donors. Primers for the PCR totalled 60 Vbeta and 13 Jbeta. TCRdb's copy holds only in-frame clones and misses some; the assay was immunoSEQ multiplex PCR. The data hold some 140,000 clones, with more than 60% observed a single time. Sequenced input: PBMCs. The receptors were sampled from a woman between 50 and 59 years old in good health and CMV-seropositive.

As to this clone: The same CDR3 arises from other DNA sequences in this sample as well. This chain connects TRBV30 to TRBJ1-1; maybe TRBD1 (6 bases). CDR3 length equals 13 residues. V lost 2 bases to trimming and J lost 4 bases, with 11 bases between them. The germline V gene has CDR1 GTSNPN and CDR2 SVGIG (reference sequence). Here the CDR3 reads CAWSRGGGTEAFF. Here the CDR3 DNA reads TGTGCCTGGAGTAGGGGAGGGGGCACTGAAGCTTTCTTT.

This sequence joins TRBV30 and TRBJ1-4, with TRBD1 matching over 8 bases. This CDR3 is 15 amino acids long. V lost 4 bases to trimming and J lost 7 bases; unmatched junction nucleotides: 11. Germline V CDR1 and CDR2: GTSNPN, SVGIG (reference sequence). CDR3 amino acids: CAWTEDRVGSEKLFF. The CDR3 DNA reads as TGTGCCTGGACGGAGGACAGGGTTGGGAGTGAAAAACTGTTTTTT. The whole variable domain, filled in from reference TRBV30 and TRBJ1-4, reads SQTIHQWPATLVQPVGSPLSLECTVEGTSNPNLYWYRQAAGRGLQLLFYSVGIGQISSEVPQNLSASRPQDRQFILSSKKLLLSDSGFYLCAWTEDRVGSEKLFFGSGTQLSVL.

The rearrangement joins TRBV5-4 to TRBJ1-1; 8 bases align to TRBD1. The CDR3 is 17 residues long. V trimming: 3 bases; J trimming: 1 base; junction bases outside the gene matches: 11. CDR1 SGHNT and CDR2 YYREEE come from the germline V gene (reference sequence). The CDR3 reads CASSSGQGSPPNTEAFF. DNA for the CDR3: TGTGCCAGCAGCTCTGGACAGGGCTCCCCACCGAACACTGAAGCTTTCTTT.

The chain's CDR3 is CASSFWTGSQPQHF. CDR3 sequence (DNA): TGTGCCAGCAGTTTTTGGACAGGGAGTCAGCCCCAGCATTTT. This rearrangement joins TRBV6-1 to TRBJ1-5, with TRBD1 matching 8 bases. Germline loops: CDR1 MNHNS, CDR2 SASEGT. With 5 bases clipped from V and 6 bases from J, the junction kept 6 bases outside the gene matches. CDR3 length: 14 amino acids.

This clone was seen just once. The chain carries TRBV5-4 and TRBJ2-1; 10 nucleotides agree with TRBD2. J gave up 7 bases and V 3 bases, and 13 bases lay outside the gene matches. The length of the CDR3 is 17 residues. The germline V gene has CDR1 SGHNT and CDR2 YYREEE (reference sequence). CDR3 protein: CASSSRERGGLLNEQFF. CDR3 sequence (DNA): TGTGCCAGCAGCTCCCGGGAGCGGGGGGGCCTTTTGAATGAGCAGTTCTTC.

This chain uses TRBV28 with TRBJ2-7; maybe TRBD1 (6 bases). This CDR3 has 16 residues. From germline, CDR1 is MDHEN and CDR2 SYDVKM. V lost 5 bases, J lost 4 bases, and 21 bases lay in between. CDR3 protein: CASSLSDRWINYEQYF. In DNA, the CDR3 is TGTGCCAGCAGTCTCTCCGACAGGTGGATTAATTACGAGCAGTACTTC.

This clone was detected a few times. The chain uses TRBV5-6 and TRBJ1-3, with TRBD1 matching 8 bases. CDR3 size: 16 residues. The V segment lost 1 base and the J segment 4 bases; nucleotides outside the gene matches: 7. Germline CDR1 reads SGHDT; CDR2 reads YYEEEE. CDR3 nucleotides: TGTGCCAGCAGCTTGTGGCAGGGGGCGCCGGGAAACACCATATATTTT. Its translation is CASSLWQGAPGNTIYF.

The chain is built from TRBV9 and TRBJ2-7; 9 positions match TRBD1. Trimming at V came to 5 bases and at J to 4 bases, leaving 4 bases not matched to a gene. There are 13 residues in the CDR3. CDR1 is SGDLS and CDR2 is YYNGEE in the germline V gene. CDR3 amino acids: CASSTGGDYEQYF. The CDR3 DNA sequence: TGTGCCAGCAGTACAGGGGGCGATTACGAGCAGTACTTC.

The chain joins TRBV19 to TRBJ2-6; D uncertain. Trimming stripped 9 bases from V and 0 bases from J, with 15 bases between. The CDR3 contains 16 residues. Germline V gene lookup returns CDR1 LNHDA and CDR2 SQIVND (reference sequence). The CDR3 loop is CASHTGSLSGANVLTF. The CDR3 coding sequence is TGTGCCAGCCATACGGGTTCCCTCTCTGGGGCCAACGTCCTGACTTTC.

The gene calls are TRBV5-1 and TRBJ2-2; D gene ambiguous. The germline V gene has CDR1 SGHRS and CDR2 YFSETQ. The CDR3 runs to 12 residues. V was trimmed by 0 bases and J by 13 bases, leaving 10 bases between them. CDR3 DNA: TGCGCCAGCAGCTTGGCCAGGTCCAGGCTGTTTTTT. Protein sequence: CASSLARSRLFF.

The genes are TRBV19 and TRBJ2-7; D is perhaps TRBD2 (6 bases). CDR3 length: 13 residues. Germline assignment: CDR1 LNHDA and CDR2 SQIVND (reference sequence). Deletions cut 5 bases from V and 0 bases from J, with 8 bases between. Written as DNA, the CDR3 is TGTGCCAGTAGTGCGGACTACTCCTACGAGCAGTACTTC. It encodes CASSADYSYEQYF.

The V call is TRBV2, the J call TRBJ1-1, with unresolved D. Deletions cut 6 bases from V and 0 bases from J, with 8 bases between. The CDR3 contains 13 residues. Germline loops: CDR1 SNHLY, CDR2 FYNNEI. CDR3 nucleotides: TGTGCCAGCAGAGGGCGGGTGAACACTGAAGCTTTCTTT. Protein product: CASRGRVNTEAFF.

By its share, this clone is medium-sized. The V and J genes are TRBV4-1 and TRBJ1-1; perhaps TRBD1 as D (5 bases). The CDR3 runs 13 residues. Between the trimmed V and J ends, which lost 4 bases and 4 bases, there was a span of 10 bases. The germline V gene has CDR1 MGHRA and CDR2 YSYEKL. The DNA of the CDR3 is TGCGCCAGCAGCCCCAGGGAGGTCACTGAAGCTTTCTTT. Protein sequence: CASSPREVTEAFF.

The V gene is TRBV5-6, the J gene TRBJ2-5, with 8 bases that match TRBD1. V lost 3 bases and J lost 1; bases outside the gene matches: 8. Germline CDR1 SGHDT, CDR2 YYEEEE. CDR3 length: 16 amino acids. CDR3 in amino acids: CASSSSTGEAQETQYF. As DNA, the CDR3 is TGTGCCAGCAGCTCGTCGACAGGGGAGGCCCAAGAGACCCAGTACTTC.